These 18 T cell receptor beta chains were sequenced from one sample in a study of PD-1 blockade in classical Hodgkin lymphoma. Every patient had relapsed following autologous stem cell transplantation, and cohorts differed in brentuximab vedotin exposure. The repertoire was sequenced with immunoSEQ multiplex PCR; TCRdb's copy has only in-frame clones and lacks some. The sample lists roughly 28,000 clones; approximately 66% were seen once. The sample consisted of peripheral blood mononuclear cells (PBMCs), taken before the second cycle of nivolumab. These receptors came from a human donor with classical Hodgkin lymphoma.

The V and J genes are TRBV5-1 and TRBJ1-3, with D maybe TRBD1 (5 bases). Trimming took 4 bases from V and 0 from J, leaving 23 bases between them. The CDR3 length is 19 residues. Germline CDR1 is SGHRS and CDR2 is YFSETQ. CDR3 region: CASSVDPTGTVSSGNTIYF. The CDR3 DNA reads TGCGCCAGCAGCGTGGACCCAACCGGGACGGTGAGCTCTGGAAACACCATATATTTT.

V and J are TRBV7-2 and TRBJ1-4; 9 nucleotides agree with TRBD1. J was trimmed by 8 bases and V by 5 bases; bases with no gene match: 9. The CDR3 runs 15 residues. CDR1 and CDR2 (germline): SGHTA, FQGNSA. For the CDR3, the DNA is TGTGCCAGCAGCCTATGGACAGGGGACACAGAAAAACTGTTTTTT. Protein product: CASSLWTGDTEKLFF. The full variable domain, completed using reference TRBV7-2 and TRBJ1-4, is GAGVSQSPSNKVTEKGKDVELRCDPISGHTALYWYRQSLGQGLEFLIYFQGNSAPDKSGLPSDRFSAERTGGSVSTLTIQRTQQEDSAVYLCASSLWTGDTEKLFFGSGTQLSVL.

This clone was detected only once. This chain connects TRBV19 to TRBJ2-4; D might be TRBD1 (6 bases). CDR1 is LNHDA and CDR2 is SQIVND in the germline V gene (reference sequence). This CDR3 is built from 13 residues. Between the trimmed V and J ends, which lost 3 bases and 6 bases, there was a span of 9 bases. The CDR3 region has the DNA TGTGCCAGTAGTATCTTGGGGGCAAACATTCAGTACTTC. It codes for CASSILGANIQYF.

The chain carries TRBV7-8 and TRBJ1-1, with D unclear. This CDR3 comprises 16 residues. Germline V CDR1 and CDR2: SGHVS, FQNEAQ. V was trimmed by 0 bases and J by 4 bases, leaving 15 bases between them. The CDR3 region has the DNA TGTGCCAGCAGCTTAGCGTTCGGAGGGCTAATCACTGAAGCTTTCTTT. Translated: CASSLAFGGLITEAFF.

In its sample, this clone was seen a few times. The chain combines TRBV6-9 with TRBJ2-5; D unclear. The CDR3 covers 12 residues. Germline lookup yields CDR1 MNHGY and CDR2 SVAAGI. Trimming removed 4 bases at V and 1 base at J, with 4 bases between. In DNA form, the CDR3 reads TGTGCCAGCAGTTTCCTCCAAGAGACCCAGTACTTC. Translated: CASSFLQETQYF.

The V and J genes are TRBV9 and TRBJ1-1; perhaps TRBD1 as D (6 bases). CDR3 size: 15 residues. Germline V gives CDR1 SGDLS, CDR2 YYNGEE. The ends were cut back, 0 bases at V and 1 base at J, with 10 bases in the middle. The CDR3 DNA reads TGTGCCAGCAGCGTAGATTGGGGGGCGAACACTGAAGCTTTCTTT. This encodes CASSVDWGANTEAFF.

This clone was found once. The CDR3 is CASSSRAGSTDTQYF. Here the CDR3 DNA reads TGTGCCAGCAGCTCCCGGGCCGGGAGCACAGATACGCAGTATTTT. This rearrangement joins TRBV5-5 to TRBJ2-3; D is unclear. The CDR3 covers 15 residues. V lost 3 bases to trimming and J lost 0 bases, with 11 bases between them. Germline CDR1 reads SGHKS; CDR2 reads YYEKEE (reference sequence).

The chain carries TRBV19 and TRBJ1-5; D is unresolved. This CDR3 comprises 14 residues. Trimming cost V 5 bases and J 2 bases, with 10 bases left between them. Looked up from germline, CDR1 is LNHDA and CDR2 is SQIVND (reference sequence). The CDR3 DNA follows: TGTGCCAGTAGTTGGCTTTCGGGCAATCAGCCCCAGCATTTT. Its translation is CASSWLSGNQPQHF.

The sample holds a few counts of this clone. The chain recombines TRBV29-1 with TRBJ1-2, with a tentative D call TRBD1 (6 bases). Trimming pared 2 bases from V and 4 bases from J, leaving 8 bases between. Germline lookup yields CDR1 SQVTM and CDR2 ANQGSEA. The CDR3 totals 12 residues. The CDR3 loop is CSVERGIYGYTF. The CDR3 DNA is TGCAGCGTTGAAAGGGGGATCTATGGCTACACCTTC.

This clone appeared a few times. J is TRBJ2-2 and V is TRBV23-1; D is undetermined. TRBV23-1 is labeled an ORF, and its function is uncertain. V was pared by 3 bases and J by 0 bases, with 5 bases between. The CDR3 contains 14 residues. The CDR3 sequence: CASSQTTNTGELFF. The CDR3 region has the DNA TGCGCCAGCAGTCAGACAACGAACACCGGGGAGCTGTTTTTT.

The V and J genes are TRBV4-3 and TRBJ2-3; TRBD2 is a possible D gene (6 bases). The germline V gene has CDR1 LGHNA and CDR2 YSLEER. The CDR3 runs 15 residues. Trimming pared 8 bases from V and 8 bases from J, leaving 23 bases between. CDR3 sequence reads: CASGAGWGVEFTQYF. DNA for the CDR3: TGCGCCAGCGGGGCGGGCTGGGGGGTAGAGTTTACGCAGTATTTT.

This chain connects TRBV19 to TRBJ1-1; D is unresolved. This CDR3 spans 14 amino acids. Germline lookup yields CDR1 LNHDA and CDR2 SQIVND (reference sequence). V lost 5 bases and J 5 bases, leaving 15 bases between the germline ends. The CDR3: CASSFLNLGTEAFF. The CDR3 nucleotides read TGTGCCAGTAGTTTCCTGAACTTGGGGACTGAAGCTTTCTTT. The complete variable domain, with remaining parts taken from reference TRBV19 and TRBJ1-1, reads DGGITQSPKYLFRKEGQNVTLSCEQNLNHDAMYWYRQDPGQGLRLIYYSQIVNDFQKGDIAEGYSVSREKKESFPLTVTSAQKNPTAFYLCASSFLNLGTEAFFGQGTRLTVV.

V and J are TRBV9 and TRBJ2-5, with TRBD2 matching over 10 bases. CDR1 and CDR2 (germline): SGDLS, YYNGEE. The CDR3 sequence is 16 residues long. J gave up 4 bases and V 4 bases, and 10 bases lay outside the gene matches. CDR3 protein: CASSSSPLAGGETQYF. The CDR3 DNA is TGTGCCAGCAGCTCTTCACCCTTAGCGGGGGGAGAGACCCAGTACTTC. The variable domain in full, completed from reference TRBV9 and TRBJ2-5, reads DSGVTQTPKHLITATGQRVTLRCSPRSGDLSVYWYQQSLDQGLQFLIQYYNGEERAKGNILERFSAQQFPDLHSELNLSSLELGDSALYFCASSSSPLAGGETQYFGPGTRLLVL.

This chain links TRBV30 with TRBJ1-5, with D perhaps TRBD1 (5 bases). CDR1 is GTSNPN and CDR2 is SVGIG in the germline V gene (reference sequence). Deletions cut 1 base from V and 5 bases from J, with 9 bases between. This CDR3 region has 13 residues. The CDR3 region is CAWSGGSDQPQHF. Written as DNA, the CDR3 is TGTGCCTGGAGTGGGGGGTCGGATCAGCCCCAGCATTTT. Full variable domain (outside the CDR3, taken from reference TRBV30 and TRBJ1-5): SQTIHQWPATLVQPVGSPLSLECTVEGTSNPNLYWYRQAAGRGLQLLFYSVGIGQISSEVPQNLSASRPQDRQFILSSKKLLLSDSGFYLCAWSGGSDQPQHFGDGTRLSIL.

V gene TRBV7-9 combines with J gene TRBJ2-7; unclear D gene. Germline values: CDR1 SEHNR, CDR2 FQNEAQ (reference sequence). V was pared by 1 base and J by 1 base, with 5 bases between. CDR3 size: 13 residues. In nucleotides, the CDR3 is TGTGCCAGCAGCTTAGACAGTTCCTACGAGCAGTACTTC. The encoded protein is CASSLDSSYEQYF.

The J gene is TRBJ2-1, the V gene TRBV6-4; 9 positions agree with TRBD2. CDR3 size: 14 residues. Looked up from germline, CDR1 is MRHNA and CDR2 is SNTAGT. V lost 4 bases and J lost 10; bases outside the gene matches: 8. The CDR3 reads CASSVVAGVGEQFF. The CDR3 nucleotides read TGTGCCAGCAGTGTAGTAGCGGGGGTAGGGGAGCAGTTCTTC.

This sequence joins TRBV6-6 and TRBJ1-3; D unresolved. Trimming took off 5 bases at V and 2 bases at J, with 16 bases between the two ends. There are 16 residues in the CDR3. Germline lookup yields CDR1 MNHNY and CDR2 SVGAGI (reference sequence). This CDR3 reads CASSTGFAAPGNTIYF. CDR3 coding DNA: TGTGCCAGCAGTACGGGCTTTGCAGCACCTGGAAACACCATATATTTT.

This chain links TRBV29-1 with TRBJ2-3; TRBD1 is a possible D gene (5 bases). Germline CDR1 is SQVTM and CDR2 is ANQGSEA. V gave up 2 bases and J gave up 5 bases, with 29 bases separating them. The CDR3 extends over 19 amino acids. The CDR3 DNA reads TGCAGCGTTGAAACCAGACATTTCGCCCAGGGAATCTGGCTAGATACGCAGTATTTT. Translated: CSVETRHFAQGIWLDTQYF.